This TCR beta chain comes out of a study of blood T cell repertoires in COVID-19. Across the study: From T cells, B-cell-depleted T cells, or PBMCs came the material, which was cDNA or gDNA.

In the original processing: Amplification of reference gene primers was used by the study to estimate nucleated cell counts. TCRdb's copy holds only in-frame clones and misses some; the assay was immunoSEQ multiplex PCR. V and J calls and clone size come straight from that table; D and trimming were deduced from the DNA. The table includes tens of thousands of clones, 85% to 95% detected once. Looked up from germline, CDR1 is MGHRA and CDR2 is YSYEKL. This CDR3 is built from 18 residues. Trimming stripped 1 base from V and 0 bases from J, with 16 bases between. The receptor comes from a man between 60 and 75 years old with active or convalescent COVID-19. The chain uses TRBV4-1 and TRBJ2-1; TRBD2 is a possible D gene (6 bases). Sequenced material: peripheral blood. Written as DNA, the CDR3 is TGCGCCAGCAGCCAAGTGGACATGGGACTTAGCTCCTACAATGAGCAGTTCTTC. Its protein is CASSQVDMGLSSYNEQFF.